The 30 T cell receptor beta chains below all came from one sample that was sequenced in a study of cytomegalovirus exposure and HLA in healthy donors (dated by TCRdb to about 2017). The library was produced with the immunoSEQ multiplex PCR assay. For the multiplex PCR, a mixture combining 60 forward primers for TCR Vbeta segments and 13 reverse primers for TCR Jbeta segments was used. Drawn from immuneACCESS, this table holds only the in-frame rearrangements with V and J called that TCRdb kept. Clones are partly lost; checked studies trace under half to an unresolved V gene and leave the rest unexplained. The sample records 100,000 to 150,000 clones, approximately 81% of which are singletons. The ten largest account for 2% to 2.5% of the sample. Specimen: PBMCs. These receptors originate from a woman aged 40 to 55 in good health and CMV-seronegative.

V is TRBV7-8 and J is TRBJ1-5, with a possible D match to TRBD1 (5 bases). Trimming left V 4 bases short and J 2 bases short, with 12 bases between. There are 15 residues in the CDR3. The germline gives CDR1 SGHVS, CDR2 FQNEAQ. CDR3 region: CASSYGAQGNQPQHF. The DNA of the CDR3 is TGTGCCAGCAGCTACGGAGCACAGGGCAATCAGCCCCAGCATTTT.

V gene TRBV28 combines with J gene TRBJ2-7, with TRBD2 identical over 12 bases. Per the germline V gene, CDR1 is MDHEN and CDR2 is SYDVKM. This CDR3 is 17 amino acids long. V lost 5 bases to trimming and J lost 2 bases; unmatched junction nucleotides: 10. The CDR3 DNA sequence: TGTGCCAGCAGTCAAACCCCTAGCGGGAGGGGGACCTACGAGCAGTACTTC. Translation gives CASSQTPSGRGTYEQYF.

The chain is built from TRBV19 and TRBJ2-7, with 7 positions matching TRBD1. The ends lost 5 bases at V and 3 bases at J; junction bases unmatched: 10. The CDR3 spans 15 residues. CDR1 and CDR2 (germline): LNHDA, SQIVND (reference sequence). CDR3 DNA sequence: TGTGCCAGTAGTCCTGACAGGGCGAACCGCTACGAGCAGTACTTC. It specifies CASSPDRANRYEQYF.

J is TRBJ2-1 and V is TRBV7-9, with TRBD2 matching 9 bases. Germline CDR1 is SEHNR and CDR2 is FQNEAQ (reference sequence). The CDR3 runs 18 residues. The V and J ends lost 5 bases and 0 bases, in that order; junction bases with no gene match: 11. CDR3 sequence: CASSTRTSVPASYNEQFF. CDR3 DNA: TGTGCCAGCAGCACCCGGACTAGCGTGCCAGCCTCCTACAATGAGCAGTTCTTC. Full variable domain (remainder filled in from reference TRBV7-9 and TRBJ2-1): DTGVSQNPRHKITKRGQNVTFRCDPISEHNRLYWYRQTLGQGPEFLTYFQNEAQLEKSRLLSDRFSAERPKGSFSTLEIQRTEQGDSAMYLCASSTRTSVPASYNEQFFGPGTRLTVL.

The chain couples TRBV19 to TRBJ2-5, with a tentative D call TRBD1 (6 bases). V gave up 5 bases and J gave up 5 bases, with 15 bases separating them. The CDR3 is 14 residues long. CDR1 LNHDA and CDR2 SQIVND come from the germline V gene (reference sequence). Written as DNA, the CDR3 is TGTGCCAGTAGTGCCCCCAGGGGTGCGGAGACCCAGTACTTC. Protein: CASSAPRGAETQYF. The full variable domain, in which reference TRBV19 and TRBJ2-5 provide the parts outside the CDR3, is DGGITQSPKYLFRKEGQNVTLSCEQNLNHDAMYWYRQDPGQGLRLIYYSQIVNDFQKGDIAEGYSVSREKKESFPLTVTSAQKNPTAFYLCASSAPRGAETQYFGPGTRLLVL.

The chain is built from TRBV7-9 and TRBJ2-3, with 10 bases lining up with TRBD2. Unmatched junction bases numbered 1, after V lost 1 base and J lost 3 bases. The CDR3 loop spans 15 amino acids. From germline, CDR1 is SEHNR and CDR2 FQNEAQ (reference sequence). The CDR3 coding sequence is TGTGCCAGCAGCTTAGGGACTAGCGGTACAGATACGCAGTATTTT. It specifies CASSLGTSGTDTQYF.

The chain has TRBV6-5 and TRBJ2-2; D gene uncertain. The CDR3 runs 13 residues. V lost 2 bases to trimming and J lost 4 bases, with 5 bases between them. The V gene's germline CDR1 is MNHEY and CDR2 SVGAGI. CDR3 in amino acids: CASSYVSTGELFF. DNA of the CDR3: TGTGCCAGCAGTTACGTGAGCACCGGGGAGCTGTTTTTT.

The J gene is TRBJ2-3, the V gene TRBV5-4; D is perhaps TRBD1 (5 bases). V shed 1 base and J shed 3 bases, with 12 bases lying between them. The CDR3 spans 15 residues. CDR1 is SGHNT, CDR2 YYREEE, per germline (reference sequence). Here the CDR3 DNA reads TGTGCCAGCAGCTTGAGGGGCCCAACTACAGATACGCAGTATTTT. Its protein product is CASSLRGPTTDTQYF.

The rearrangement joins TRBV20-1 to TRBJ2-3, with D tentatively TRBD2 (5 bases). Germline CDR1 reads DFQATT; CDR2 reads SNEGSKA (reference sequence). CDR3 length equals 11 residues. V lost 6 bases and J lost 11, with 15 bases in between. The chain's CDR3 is CSAFDYLGQYF. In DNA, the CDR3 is TGCAGTGCGTTCGACTACCTCGGGCAGTATTTT.

CDR3 bases: TGTGCCAGCAGCTTGGTCCCGAGCTACGAGCAGTACTTC. It encodes CASSLVPSYEQYF. The V gene is TRBV5-6, the J gene TRBJ2-7; unclear D gene. CDR3 size: 13 residues. V was shortened by 0 bases and J by 3 bases, with 7 bases between the two germline ends. Per germline, CDR1 SGHDT and CDR2 YYEEEE.

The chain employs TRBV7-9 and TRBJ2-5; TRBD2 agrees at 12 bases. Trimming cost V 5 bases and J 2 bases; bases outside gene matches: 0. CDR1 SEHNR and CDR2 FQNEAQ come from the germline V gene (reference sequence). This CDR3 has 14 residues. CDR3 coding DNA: TGTGCCAGCAGCGGACTAGCGGGGCAAGAGACCCAGTACTTC. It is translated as CASSGLAGQETQYF.

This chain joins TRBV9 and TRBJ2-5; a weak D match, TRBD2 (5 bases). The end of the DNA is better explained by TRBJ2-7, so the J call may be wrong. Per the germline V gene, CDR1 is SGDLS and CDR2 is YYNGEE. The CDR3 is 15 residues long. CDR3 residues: CASSVAYGGPYEQYF. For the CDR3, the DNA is TGTGCCAGCAGCGTAGCTTACGGCGGGCCCTACGAGCAGTACTTC.

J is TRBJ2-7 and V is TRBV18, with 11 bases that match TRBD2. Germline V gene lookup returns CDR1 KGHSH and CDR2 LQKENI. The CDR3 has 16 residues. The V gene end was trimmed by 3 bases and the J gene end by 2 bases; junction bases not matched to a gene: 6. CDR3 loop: CASSPASGGRAYEQYF. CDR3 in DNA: TGTGCCAGCTCACCCGCTAGCGGGGGGCGAGCCTACGAGCAGTACTTC.

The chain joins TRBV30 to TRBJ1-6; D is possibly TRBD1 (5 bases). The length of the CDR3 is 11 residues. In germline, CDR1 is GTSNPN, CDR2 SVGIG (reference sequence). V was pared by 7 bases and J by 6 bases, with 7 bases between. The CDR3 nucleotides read TGTGCCTCGGGGGTTAATTCACCCCTCCACTTT. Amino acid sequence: CASGVNSPLHF.

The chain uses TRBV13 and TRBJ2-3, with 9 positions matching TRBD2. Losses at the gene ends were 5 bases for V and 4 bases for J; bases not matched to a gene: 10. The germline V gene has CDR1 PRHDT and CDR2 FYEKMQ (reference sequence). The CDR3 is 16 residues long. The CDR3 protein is CASSTSGLAGPDTQYF. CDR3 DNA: TGTGCCAGCAGCACGAGCGGGCTAGCGGGGCCAGATACGCAGTATTTT.

Here the CDR3 reads CASSHEAGTAGKGELFF. The DNA of the CDR3 is TGTGCCAGCAGCCATGAAGCCGGGACTGCCGGAAAGGGGGAGCTGTTTTTT. The chain carries TRBV11-2 and TRBJ2-2; possible D gene TRBD2, 6 bases. Germline CDR1 and CDR2: SGHAT and FQNNGV. The CDR3 extends over 17 amino acids. V shed 5 bases and J shed 8 bases, with 24 bases lying between them.

The CDR3 DNA reads as TGTGCCAGCAGCTTAGCCGACTACACCGTCTACGAGCAGTACTTC. This codes for CASSLADYTVYEQYF. The J gene is TRBJ2-7, the V gene TRBV11-1, with a weak D call TRBD2 (5 bases). The germline V gene encodes CDR1 SGHAT and CDR2 FQDESV (reference sequence). Trimming took 0 bases from V and 3 from J, leaving 12 bases between them. The CDR3 covers 15 residues.

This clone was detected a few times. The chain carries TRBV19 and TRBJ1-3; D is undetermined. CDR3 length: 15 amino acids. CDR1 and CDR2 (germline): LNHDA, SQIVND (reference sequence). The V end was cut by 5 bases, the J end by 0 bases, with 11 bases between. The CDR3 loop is CASSPVWSSGNTIYF. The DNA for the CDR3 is TGTGCCAGTAGTCCCGTGTGGAGCTCTGGAAACACCATATATTTT.

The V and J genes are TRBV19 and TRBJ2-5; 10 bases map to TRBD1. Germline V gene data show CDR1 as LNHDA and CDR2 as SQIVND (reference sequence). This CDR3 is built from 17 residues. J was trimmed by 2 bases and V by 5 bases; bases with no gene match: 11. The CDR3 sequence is CASSFSQRGQGQETQYF. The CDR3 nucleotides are TGTGCCAGTAGTTTCTCCCAAAGGGGACAGGGGCAAGAGACCCAGTACTTC.

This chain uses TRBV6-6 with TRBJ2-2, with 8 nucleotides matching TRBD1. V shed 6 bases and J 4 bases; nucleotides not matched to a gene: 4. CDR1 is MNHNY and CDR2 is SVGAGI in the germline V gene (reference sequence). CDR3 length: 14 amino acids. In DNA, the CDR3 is TGTGCCAGCAGGATCGACAGGGGCACCGGGGAGCTGTTTTTT. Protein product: CASRIDRGTGELFF.

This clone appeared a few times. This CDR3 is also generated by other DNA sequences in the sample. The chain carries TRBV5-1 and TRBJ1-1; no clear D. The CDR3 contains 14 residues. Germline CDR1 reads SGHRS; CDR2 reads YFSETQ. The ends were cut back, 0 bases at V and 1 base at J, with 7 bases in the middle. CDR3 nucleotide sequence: TGCGCCAGCAGCTTGGTAGGAGGGAACACTGAAGCTTTCTTT. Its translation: CASSLVGGNTEAFF. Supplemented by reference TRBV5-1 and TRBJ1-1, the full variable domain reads KAGVTQTPRYLIKTRGQQVTLSCSPISGHRSVSWYQQTPGQGLQFLFEYFSETQRNKGNFPGRFSGRQFSNSRSEMNVSTLELGDSALYLCASSLVGGNTEAFFGQGTRLTVV.

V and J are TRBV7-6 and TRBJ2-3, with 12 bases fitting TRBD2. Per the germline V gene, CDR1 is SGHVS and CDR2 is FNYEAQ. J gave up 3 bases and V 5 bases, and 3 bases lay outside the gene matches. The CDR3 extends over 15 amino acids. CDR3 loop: CASSLGLAGTDTQYF. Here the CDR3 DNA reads TGTGCCAGCAGCCTCGGACTAGCGGGGACAGATACGCAGTATTTT.

This chain's CDR3 is CSVEDYFQETQYF. The CDR3 bases are TGCAGCGTTGAAGACTACTTTCAAGAGACCCAGTACTTC. V and J are TRBV29-1 and TRBJ2-5; D is unresolved. Germline assignment: CDR1 SQVTM and CDR2 ANQGSEA. The CDR3 runs 13 residues. The germline V and J ends were trimmed by 0 bases and 2 bases, with 7 bases remaining between them.

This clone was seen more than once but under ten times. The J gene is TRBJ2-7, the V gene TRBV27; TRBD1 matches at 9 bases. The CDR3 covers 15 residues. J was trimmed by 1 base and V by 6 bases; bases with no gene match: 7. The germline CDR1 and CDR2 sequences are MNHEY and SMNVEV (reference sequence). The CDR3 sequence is CASSYKDRGSYEQYF. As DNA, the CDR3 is TGTGCCAGCAGCTACAAGGACAGGGGTTCCTACGAGCAGTACTTC.

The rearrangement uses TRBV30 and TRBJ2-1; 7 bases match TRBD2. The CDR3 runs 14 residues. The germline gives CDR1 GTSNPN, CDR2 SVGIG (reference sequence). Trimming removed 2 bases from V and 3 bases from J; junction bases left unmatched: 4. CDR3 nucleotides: TGTGCCTGGAGTAGGGGCGGGGGCTACAATGAGCAGTTCTTC. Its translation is CAWSRGGGYNEQFF.

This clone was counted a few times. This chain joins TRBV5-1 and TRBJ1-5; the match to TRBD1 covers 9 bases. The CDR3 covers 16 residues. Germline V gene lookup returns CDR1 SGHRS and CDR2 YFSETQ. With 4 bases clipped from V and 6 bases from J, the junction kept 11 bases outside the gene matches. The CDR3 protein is CASSTPGQGTVQPQHF. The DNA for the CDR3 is TGCGCCAGCAGCACCCCGGGACAGGGAACGGTTCAGCCCCAGCATTTT.

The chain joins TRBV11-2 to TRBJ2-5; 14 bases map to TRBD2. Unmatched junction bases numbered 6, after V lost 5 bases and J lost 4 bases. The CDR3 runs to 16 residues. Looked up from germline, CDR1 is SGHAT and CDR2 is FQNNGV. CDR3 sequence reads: CASSPQTSGGAETQYF. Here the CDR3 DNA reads TGTGCCAGCAGCCCCCAGACTAGCGGGGGGGCAGAGACCCAGTACTTC.

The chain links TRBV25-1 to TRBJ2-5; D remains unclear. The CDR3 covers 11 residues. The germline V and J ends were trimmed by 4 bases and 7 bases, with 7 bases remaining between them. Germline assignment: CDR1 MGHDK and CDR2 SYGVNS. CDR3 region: CASSVLGTQYF. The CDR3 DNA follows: TGTGCCAGCAGTGTACTCGGGACCCAGTACTTC.

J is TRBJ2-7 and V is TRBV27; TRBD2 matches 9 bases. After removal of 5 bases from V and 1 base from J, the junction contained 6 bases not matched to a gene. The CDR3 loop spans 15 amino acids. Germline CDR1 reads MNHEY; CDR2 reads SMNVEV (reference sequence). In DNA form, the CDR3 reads TGTGCCAGCAGTATCCGAGCGGGGGGATCCTACGAGCAGTACTTC. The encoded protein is CASSIRAGGSYEQYF.

DNA of the CDR3: TGTGCCAGCACGGGGTCGGGAGAGCAGTACTTC. The encoded protein is CASTGSGEQYF. J is TRBJ2-7 and V is TRBV6-6, with D possibly TRBD2 on 5 matching bases. Germline V gene data show CDR1 as MNHNY and CDR2 as SVGAGI (reference sequence). V lost 7 bases to trimming and J lost 7 bases, with 11 bases between them. This CDR3 region has 11 residues.